The next 22 T cell receptor beta chains were all read from a single sample in a study of PD-1 blockade in classical Hodgkin lymphoma. Sequencing was performed with immunoSEQ multiplex PCR; in TCRdb, only in-frame clones are kept and a portion is missing. The sample lists about 39,000 clones; 70% to 80% were seen once. The time point here: cycle 4 day 1 (C4D1), after about 6 weeks of nivolumab. Every patient experienced relapse after autologous stem cell transplantation, and brentuximab vedotin exposure varied. This specimen was peripheral blood mononuclear cells (PBMCs), taken before the fourth cycle of nivolumab. These receptors were collected from a human donor with classical Hodgkin lymphoma.

This chain joins TRBV6-1 and TRBJ2-5; D is perhaps TRBD1 (6 bases). Germline CDR1 and CDR2: MNHNS and SASEGT. With 6 bases removed from V and 5 bases from J, the gap between germline ends came to 13 bases. This CDR3 contains 13 residues. The CDR3 bases are TGTGCCAGCAGATTTTCAGGGGTGGAGACCCAGTACTTC. Protein product: CASRFSGVETQYF.

In this sample, this clone turned up a few times. The gene calls are TRBV27 and TRBJ1-2; D is ambiguous. V was trimmed by 0 bases and J by 4 bases, leaving 9 bases between them. The CDR3 consists of 14 residues. CDR1 and CDR2 from the germline V gene are MNHEY and SMNVEV (reference sequence). In nucleotides, the CDR3 is TGTGCCAGCAGTTTATCGGGCAAGTCCTATGGCTACACCTTC. Translating it yields CASSLSGKSYGYTF.

This sequence joins TRBV28 and TRBJ2-7; a weak D match, TRBD1 (5 bases). V gave up 6 bases and J gave up 3 bases, with 18 bases separating them. This CDR3 has 15 amino acids. Germline CDR1 is MDHEN and CDR2 is SYDVKM. CDR3 sequence (DNA): TGTGCCAGCAGCCGCCTCCTAAGGGGAAACTACGAGCAGTACTTC. Its translation: CASSRLLRGNYEQYF.

The rearrangement uses TRBV4-1 and TRBJ2-1; D is perhaps TRBD2 (6 bases). With 3 bases removed from V and 7 bases from J, the gap between germline ends came to 10 bases. Germline V gene sequence: CDR1 MGHRA, CDR2 YSYEKL. This CDR3 is 13 amino acids long. The CDR3 reads CASSHRRENEQFF. CDR3 bases: TGCGCCAGCAGCCACCGGAGGGAGAATGAGCAGTTCTTC.

This clone is a singleton in its sample. CDR3 sequence (DNA): TGTGCCAGTAGTTTTCCAGACCTCAAAAACATTCAGTACTTC. Amino acid sequence: CASSFPDLKNIQYF. The V and J genes are TRBV19 and TRBJ2-4; no clear D. Per germline, CDR1 LNHDA and CDR2 SQIVND (reference sequence). The CDR3 contains 14 residues. Deletions cut 5 bases from V and 3 bases from J, with 11 bases between.

The chain couples TRBV5-8 to TRBJ2-3, with 13 nucleotides matching TRBD2. Germline CDR1 is SGHTS and CDR2 is YDEGEE. This CDR3 is built from 16 residues. With V trimmed by 4 bases and J by 0 bases, 2 bases remained unmatched. The CDR3 region has the DNA TGTGCCAGCAGCCCGGGACTAGCGGGGAGCACAGATACGCAGTATTTT. It is translated as CASSPGLAGSTDTQYF.

The rearrangement joins TRBV5-1 to TRBJ2-2; 10 bases agree with TRBD1. The CDR3 covers 14 residues. J was trimmed by 1 base and V by 7 bases; bases with no gene match: 1. The germline V gene has CDR1 SGHRS and CDR2 YFSETQ. This chain's CDR3 is CASGQGVNTGELFF. The CDR3 DNA sequence: TGCGCCAGCGGACAGGGGGTGAACACCGGGGAGCTGTTTTTT.

This chain links TRBV11-3 with TRBJ2-5, with 11 bases lining up with TRBD2. V shed 1 base and J 2 bases; nucleotides not matched to a gene: 0. Per the germline V gene, CDR1 is SGHNT and CDR2 is YENEEA. The CDR3 loop spans 15 amino acids. The CDR3 bases are TGTGCCAGCAGCTTAGCTAGCGGGGGGCAAGAGACCCAGTACTTC. It yields the protein CASSLASGGQETQYF.

J is TRBJ2-7 and V is TRBV27, with TRBD1 matching 11 bases. The CDR3 spans 15 residues. The V and J ends lost 2 bases and 4 bases, in that order; junction bases with no gene match: 4. Looked up from germline, CDR1 is MNHEY and CDR2 is SMNVEV (reference sequence). The DNA of the CDR3 is TGTGCCAGCAGTTTAAGGACAGGGGGCCTTTACGAGCAGTACTTC. Its protein product is CASSLRTGGLYEQYF.

The rearrangement uses TRBV15 and TRBJ1-6; D is perhaps TRBD1 (5 bases). This CDR3 is built from 14 residues. The V end was cut by 1 base, the J end by 9 bases, with 10 bases between. CDR1 is LNHNV, CDR2 YYDKDF, per germline (reference sequence). The CDR3 DNA reads TGTGCCACCAGCAGAGCGCAGGGATCTTCACCCCTCCACTTT. Amino acid sequence: CATSRAQGSSPLHF.

The J gene is TRBJ2-5, the V gene TRBV6-6; 16 nucleotides agree with TRBD2. J gave up 5 bases and V 5 bases, and 5 bases lay outside the gene matches. The CDR3 runs 16 residues. Germline lookup yields CDR1 MNHNY and CDR2 SVGAGI (reference sequence). CDR3 sequence: CASSPGLAGGRETQYF. CDR3 nucleotides: TGTGCCAGCAGTCCGGGACTAGCGGGGGGGAGGGAGACCCAGTACTTC.

V and J are TRBV30 and TRBJ2-5, with D perhaps TRBD1 or TRBD2 (6 bases each). The CDR3 has 13 amino acids. The ends were cut back, 3 bases at V and 8 bases at J, with 16 bases in the middle. The V gene's germline CDR1 is GTSNPN and CDR2 SVGIG (reference sequence). This CDR3 is CAWSLFGGVTQYF. CDR3 DNA: TGTGCCTGGAGCTTATTCGGGGGCGTAACCCAGTACTTC.

The gene calls are TRBV30 and TRBJ2-5, with D possibly being TRBD1 (6 bases). Matching the DNA end better, TRBJ2-7 makes the J call doubtful. The CDR3 is 13 residues long. Germline lookup yields CDR1 GTSNPN and CDR2 SVGIG (reference sequence). DNA of the CDR3: TGTGCCTGGAGTACGGACAGTTCCTACGAGCAGTACTTC. Protein sequence: CAWSTDSSYEQYF.

The rearrangement uses TRBV4-3 and TRBJ2-3, with 7 bases lining up with TRBD2. This CDR3 comprises 15 residues. With V trimmed by 4 bases and J by 0 bases, 4 bases remained unmatched. Per germline, CDR1 LGHNA and CDR2 YSLEER. Written as DNA, the CDR3 is TGCGCCAGCAGCCTCTGGACTAGTAGCACAGATACGCAGTATTTT. Translating gives CASSLWTSSTDTQYF.

The genes are TRBV5-5 and TRBJ2-7, with TRBD1 matching 8 bases. The germline gives CDR1 SGHKS, CDR2 YYEKEE (reference sequence). V lost 4 bases, J lost 1 base, and 7 bases stayed unmatched. The CDR3 totals 15 residues. In DNA, the CDR3 is TGTGCCAGCAGCGGCCGGGACAGGAATTCCTACGAGCAGTACTTC. Its translation is CASSGRDRNSYEQYF.

The chain links TRBV9 to TRBJ2-7, with TRBD2 matching 8 bases. The CDR3 is 15 residues long. Germline lookup yields CDR1 SGDLS and CDR2 YYNGEE. The trim removed 0 bases at V and 2 bases at J, leaving 4 bases unmatched. CDR3 protein: CASSVAGGGPYEQYF. The CDR3 DNA reads as TGTGCCAGCAGCGTAGCGGGGGGGGGACCCTACGAGCAGTACTTC. The full variable domain, completed using reference TRBV9 and TRBJ2-7, is DSGVTQTPKHLITATGQRVTLRCSPRSGDLSVYWYQQSLDQGLQFLIQYYNGEERAKGNILERFSAQQFPDLHSELNLSSLELGDSALYFCASSVAGGGPYEQYFGPGTRLTVT.

This clone turned up a few times. The J gene is TRBJ2-2, the V gene TRBV6-5; D is ambiguous. Per germline, CDR1 MNHEY and CDR2 SVGAGI. V was clipped by 8 bases and J by 3 bases, with 7 bases between them. The CDR3 totals 12 residues. The CDR3 DNA reads TGTGCCAGCCGCCAGGACACCGGGGAGCTGTTTTTT. Amino acid sequence: CASRQDTGELFF.

In this sample, this clone turned up a few times. The rearrangement uses TRBV7-6 and TRBJ1-1; the match to TRBD1 covers 7 bases. This CDR3 is built from 17 residues. CDR1 SGHVS and CDR2 FNYEAQ come from the germline V gene. J lost 5 bases, V lost 3 bases, and 15 bases had no gene match. The CDR3 loop reads CASSFGPRQGGGTEAFF. The DNA for the CDR3 is TGTGCCAGCAGCTTTGGGCCACGACAGGGCGGTGGGACTGAAGCTTTCTTT.

The chain combines TRBV6-5 with TRBJ1-2; 8 bases line up with TRBD1. After removal of 0 bases from V and 6 bases from J, the junction contained 0 bases not matched to a gene. Germline V gene lookup returns CDR1 MNHEY and CDR2 SVGAGI. The CDR3 has 13 amino acids. CDR3 protein: CASSYSTGDGYTF. CDR3 DNA: TGTGCCAGCAGTTACTCGACAGGGGATGGCTACACCTTC.

The chain uses TRBV4-2 and TRBJ1-5; D uncertain. Germline CDR1 and CDR2: LGHNA and YNFKEQ. V was cut by 0 bases and J by 5 bases, with 11 bases left in between. The CDR3 is 15 residues long. CDR3 coding DNA: TGTGCCAGCAGCCAAGATATGGATATCGATCAGCCCCAGCATTTT. The encoded protein is CASSQDMDIDQPQHF.

This sequence joins TRBV7-9 and TRBJ2-7, with unresolved D. V was pared by 2 bases and J by 4 bases, with 9 bases between. This CDR3 is built from 13 residues. Germline-derived CDR1 and CDR2 are SEHNR and FQNEAQ (reference sequence). The CDR3 here is CASSLLSGYEQYF. The CDR3 coding sequence is TGTGCCAGCAGCTTATTGTCTGGGTACGAGCAGTACTTC. The whole variable domain, remainder taken from reference TRBV7-9 and TRBJ2-7, is DTGVSQNPRHKITKRGQNVTFRCDPISEHNRLYWYRQTLGQGPEFLTYFQNEAQLEKSRLLSDRFSAERPKGSFSTLEIQRTEQGDSAMYLCASSLLSGYEQYFGPGTRLTVT.

The chain joins TRBV5-1 to TRBJ1-6; D gene uncertain. The CDR3 has 16 residues. The V end lost 0 bases, the J end lost 0 bases, and 7 bases lay between the germline ends. Per the germline V gene, CDR1 is SGHRS and CDR2 is YFSETQ. CDR3 amino acids: CASSLDPSSYNSPLHF. The CDR3 coding sequence is TGCGCCAGCAGCTTGGACCCAAGCTCCTATAATTCACCCCTCCACTTT.